This T cell receptor beta chain derives from a study of CD8 T cells in Susac syndrome. A quantity of about 0.45 to 1 ug RNA underwent reverse transcription using random hexamers. The authors amplified TCR beta CDR3 across 54 Vbeta and 13 Jbeta using immunoSEQ multiplex PCR. TCRdb passed the immunoSEQ multiplex PCR reads through MiXCR, listing each CDR3 protein once. This table has around 280,000 distinct CDR3 sequences, roughly 94% appearing once. CDR1 is LGHDT, CDR2 YNNKEL, per germline (reference sequence). The CDR3 extends over 18 amino acids. Trimming left V 6 bases short and J 2 bases short, with 23 bases between.

Sequencing input: CD4+ T cells from PBMCs. The chain recombines TRBV3-1 with TRBJ2-1, with a weak D call TRBD2 (6 bases). The receptor was isolated from a human donor with multiple sclerosis. The CDR3 DNA reads as TGTGCCAGCAGTAAAGAAACCTGGTCTAGCGATACCTACAATGAGCAGTTCTTC. It specifies CASSKETWSSDTYNEQFF.